This passage covers 21 T cell receptor beta chains from one sample sequenced in a study of cytomegalovirus exposure and HLA in healthy donors. Researchers ran the PCR with 60 Vbeta and 13 Jbeta primers. The table came from immunoSEQ multiplex PCR; TCRdb's copy has only in-frame clones and leaves some out. The sample contains 140,000 to 150,000 clones, around four fifths of which appear only once. What was sequenced was PBMCs. The receptors were sampled from a boy aged 2 to 10 in good health and CMV-seronegative.

V gene TRBV7-8 combines with J gene TRBJ2-7, with 8 bases aligning to TRBD1. The V segment lost 2 bases and the J segment 6 bases; nucleotides outside the gene matches: 12. The CDR3 consists of 16 residues. In germline, CDR1 is SGHVS, CDR2 FQNEAQ. CDR3 sequence: CASSLIVRQGPSEQYF. The CDR3 nucleotides are TGTGCCAGCAGCTTAATTGTGCGACAGGGGCCCTCCGAGCAGTACTTC.

V is TRBV28 and J is TRBJ2-1, with D possibly TRBD1 on 5 matching bases. The CDR3 totals 15 residues. V was pared by 6 bases and J by 6 bases, with 18 bases between. Germline CDR1 MDHEN, CDR2 SYDVKM. For the CDR3, the DNA is TGTGCCAGCAGCCTCGACAGTCTTCAGATCAATGAGCAGTTCTTC. This translates into CASSLDSLQINEQFF.

This clone was recorded a few times. The chain couples TRBV5-1 to TRBJ1-1; D is ambiguous. Trimming removed 0 bases from V and 12 bases from J, with 15 bases in between. Germline V gene sequence: CDR1 SGHRS, CDR2 YFSETQ. The CDR3 length is 13 residues. Here the CDR3 reads CASSLETAHMPFF. In nucleotides, the CDR3 is TGCGCCAGCAGCTTGGAAACAGCCCACATGCCTTTCTTT.

A few counts support this clone. The chain uses TRBV6-1 and TRBJ2-6; D remains ambiguous. The germline V gene has CDR1 MNHNS and CDR2 SASEGT. CDR3 size: 14 residues. With 7 bases removed from V and 0 bases from J, the gap between germline ends came to 7 bases. CDR3 DNA: TGTGCCAGCACATCGAGCTCTGGGGCCAACGTCCTGACTTTC. Translating it yields CASTSSSGANVLTF.

V gene TRBV5-1 combines with J gene TRBJ2-7, with D perhaps TRBD2 (6 bases). Germline lookup yields CDR1 SGHRS and CDR2 YFSETQ. The CDR3 is 13 amino acids. V dropped 0 bases and J dropped 5 bases, with 9 bases sitting between them. The CDR3 spells CASSLARGNEQYF. The DNA for the CDR3 is TGCGCCAGCAGCTTGGCCCGGGGGAACGAGCAGTACTTC.

This chain uses TRBV7-9 with TRBJ2-1; 11 bases fit TRBD2. This CDR3 contains 15 residues. The germline V gene has CDR1 SEHNR and CDR2 FQNEAQ (reference sequence). V was pared by 5 bases and J by 5 bases, with 5 bases of the junction left unmatched. As DNA, the CDR3 is TGTGCCAGCAGCCCAAGGGGACTAGCGGACAATGAGCAGTTCTTC. It encodes CASSPRGLADNEQFF.

J is TRBJ1-4 and V is TRBV7-2, with D unclear. V was pared by 5 bases and J by 5 bases, with 12 bases between. The CDR3 spans 14 residues. The germline CDR1 and CDR2 sequences are SGHTA and FQGNSA. Here the CDR3 reads CASSRTSQNEKLFF. CDR3 DNA: TGTGCCAGCAGCCGTACGTCTCAGAATGAAAAACTGTTTTTT.

This clone was observed once. V and J are TRBV6-4 and TRBJ1-2; 8 positions match TRBD1. CDR3 length equals 13 residues. Per the germline V gene, CDR1 is MRHNA and CDR2 is SNTAGT. V trimming: 6 bases; J trimming: 7 bases; junction bases outside the gene matches: 7. CDR3 residues: CASSETGDGGYTF. The DNA of the CDR3 is TGTGCCAGCAGCGAGACAGGGGACGGTGGCTACACCTTC.

The gene calls are TRBV19 and TRBJ2-2, with 10 bases aligning to TRBD1. Germline values: CDR1 LNHDA, CDR2 SQIVND (reference sequence). The CDR3 is 16 amino acids. V lost 3 bases and J lost 4; bases outside the gene matches: 5. The CDR3 region is CASSMGRTGGTGELFF. Written as DNA, the CDR3 is TGTGCCAGTAGTATGGGGCGGACAGGGGGCACCGGGGAGCTGTTTTTT.

The chain couples TRBV28 to TRBJ2-7; 9 positions agree with TRBD2. The CDR3 loop spans 15 amino acids. The V gene end was trimmed by 5 bases and the J gene end by 4 bases; junction bases not matched to a gene: 9. Germline CDR1 and CDR2: MDHEN and SYDVKM. CDR3 in DNA: TGTGCCAGCAGTCCCCGGTTAGCGGGAGTATACGAGCAGTACTTC. Amino acids: CASSPRLAGVYEQYF.

This rearrangement joins TRBV7-9 to TRBJ1-1; maybe TRBD1 (5 bases). This CDR3 comprises 15 residues. In germline, CDR1 is SEHNR, CDR2 FQNEAQ (reference sequence). Trimming left V 6 bases short and J 0 bases short, with 14 bases between. In DNA, the CDR3 is TGTGCCAGCAGTGGAGCAACAGGCGTGAACACTGAAGCTTTCTTT. Translated, it gives CASSGATGVNTEAFF.

The chain couples TRBV6-6 to TRBJ1-1; 7 nucleotides match TRBD1. Germline V gene data show CDR1 as MNHNY and CDR2 as SVGAGI (reference sequence). This CDR3 is 15 amino acids long. V gave up 2 bases and J gave up 1 base; unmatched junction bases: 4. The CDR3 DNA reads as TGTGCCAGCAGTTACCTCGGACAGGAGAACACTGAAGCTTTCTTT. It is translated as CASSYLGQENTEAFF.

The rearrangement joins TRBV15 to TRBJ2-7; D unresolved. Between the trimmed V and J ends, which lost 1 base and 2 bases, there was a span of 15 bases. The CDR3 covers 16 residues. CDR1 LNHNV and CDR2 YYDKDF come from the germline V gene (reference sequence). This CDR3 reads CATSRGLVALTYEQYF. The CDR3 nucleotides read TGTGCCACCAGCAGAGGTCTCGTCGCCCTAACCTACGAGCAGTACTTC.

The gene calls are TRBV2 and TRBJ1-2; TRBD1 matches at 7 bases. The CDR3 is made up of 15 amino acids. J gave up 4 bases and V 0 bases, and 5 bases lay outside the gene matches. The germline gives CDR1 SNHLY, CDR2 FYNNEI. The CDR3 region has the DNA TGTGCCAGCAGTGAAGCAAACCAGGGGGGCTATGGCTACACCTTC. Protein sequence: CASSEANQGGYGYTF.

V gene TRBV2 combines with J gene TRBJ2-1; 9 bases are shared with TRBD1. With V trimmed by 8 bases and J by 10 bases, 9 bases remained unmatched. This CDR3 is 13 amino acids long. CDR1 is SNHLY, CDR2 FYNNEI, per germline. The CDR3, as DNA: TGTGCCAGCGCCCGGGACAGGGACGACGAGCAGTTCTTC. Translation: CASARDRDDEQFF.

This chain uses TRBV11-3 with TRBJ2-2; 7 positions agree with TRBD1. V dropped 3 bases and J dropped 0; count of bases not matched to a gene: 13. Germline CDR1 is SGHNT and CDR2 is YENEEA. CDR3 length: 19 amino acids. The CDR3 DNA sequence: TGTGCCAGCAGCTTCGGGGACAGACTACACCGCCCGAACACCGGGGAGCTGTTTTTT. As protein: CASSFGDRLHRPNTGELFF.

V gene TRBV2 combines with J gene TRBJ1-5, with TRBD1 matching 7 bases. This CDR3 contains 14 residues. CDR1 is SNHLY and CDR2 is FYNNEI in the germline V gene. With 8 bases clipped from V and 6 bases from J, the junction kept 10 bases outside the gene matches. Here the CDR3 DNA reads TGTGCCAGCCGACGCGACAGGGCTGGTCAGCCCCAGCATTTT. Translating gives CASRRDRAGQPQHF.

The rearrangement uses TRBV7-9 and TRBJ1-5; a weak D match, TRBD1 (6 bases). V lost 4 bases to trimming and J lost 2 bases, with 12 bases between them. CDR1 and CDR2 (germline): SEHNR, FQNEAQ (reference sequence). This CDR3 is built from 15 residues. The CDR3 coding sequence is TGTGCCAGCAGCTCCACGACAGGAGGCAATCAGCCCCAGCATTTT. Residues: CASSSTTGGNQPQHF.

V usage is TRBV7-9 and J usage is TRBJ2-7; unclear D gene. V was pared by 4 bases and J by 0 bases, with 13 bases between. The V gene's germline CDR1 is SEHNR and CDR2 FQNEAQ (reference sequence). The CDR3 extends over 15 amino acids. The CDR3 here is CASSSLTWSSYEQYF. The CDR3 DNA reads as TGTGCCAGCAGCTCCCTTACATGGAGCTCCTACGAGCAGTACTTC.

DNA of the CDR3: TGTGCCAGCAGCTTAGCCCCGGGACTAGCGGGCCAGAGGTCCTACGAGCAGTACTTC. This sequence encodes CASSLAPGLAGQRSYEQYF. The rearrangement uses TRBV7-2 and TRBJ2-7; TRBD2 matches at 12 bases. CDR1 is SGHTA, CDR2 FQGNSA, per germline. The J segment lost 1 base and the V segment lost 0 bases, leaving 10 bases of the junction unmatched. The CDR3 contains 19 residues.

V is TRBV10-1 and J is TRBJ2-3, with D maybe TRBD2 (6 bases). There are 15 residues in the CDR3. Germline assignment: CDR1 WNHNN and CDR2 SYGVQD (reference sequence). The V end was cut by 0 bases, the J end by 0 bases, with 7 bases between. CDR3 DNA sequence: TGCGCCAGCAGTGAGTCTGGGGGGAGCACAGATACGCAGTATTTT. It yields the protein CASSESGGSTDTQYF.